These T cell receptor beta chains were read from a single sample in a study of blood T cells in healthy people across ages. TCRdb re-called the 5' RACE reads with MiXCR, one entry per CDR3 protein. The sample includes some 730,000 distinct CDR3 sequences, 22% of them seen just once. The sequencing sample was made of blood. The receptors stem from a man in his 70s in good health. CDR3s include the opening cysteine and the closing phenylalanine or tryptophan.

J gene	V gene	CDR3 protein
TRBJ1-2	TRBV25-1	CASAGEKAGVTFNYGYTF
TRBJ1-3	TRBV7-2	CASSWNRVGNTIYF
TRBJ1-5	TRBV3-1	CASSQGGDRPQHF
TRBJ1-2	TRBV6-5	CASSYYLGNYGYTF
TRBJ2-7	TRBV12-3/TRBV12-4	CASSFTGPYEQYF
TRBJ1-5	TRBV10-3	CAISEKARDGGNQPQHF
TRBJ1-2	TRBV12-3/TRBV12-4	CASSFGGRDGYTF
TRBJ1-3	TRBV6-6	CASTISGNTIYF
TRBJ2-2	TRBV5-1	CASSPIPAGGSTGELFF
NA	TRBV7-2	CASSFQGQGAFSEQFF
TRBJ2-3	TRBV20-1	CSAPMGTQYF
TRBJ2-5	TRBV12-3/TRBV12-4	CTSSLGLVGFF
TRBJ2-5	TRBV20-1	CSARGGRMTGVETQYF
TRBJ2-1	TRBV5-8	CASIRDEWSEQFF
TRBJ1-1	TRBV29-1	CSVEGTANTEAFF
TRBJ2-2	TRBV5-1	CASSLFAGGHTGELFF
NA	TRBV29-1	CSVDAGGGNEQFF
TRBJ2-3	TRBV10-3	CAISERNSGSSTQYF
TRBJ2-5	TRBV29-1	CSVVGGVFQETQYF
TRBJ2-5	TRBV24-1	CATSDPGLAGDETQYF
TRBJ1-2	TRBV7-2	CASSLELGGYTF
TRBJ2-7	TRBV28	CARRTGTGGSHEQYF
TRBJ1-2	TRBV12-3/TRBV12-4	CASSSDLGGYGYTF
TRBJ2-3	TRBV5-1	CASRSLGPPDTQYF
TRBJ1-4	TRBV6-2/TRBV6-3	CASSSGNPRWEKLFF
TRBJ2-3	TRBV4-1	CASSQDLASVSTDTQYF
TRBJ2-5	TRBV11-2	CASRGDTETQYF
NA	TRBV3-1	CASSQVDNNYEQYF
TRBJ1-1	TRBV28	CASSYMRTSTSEAFF